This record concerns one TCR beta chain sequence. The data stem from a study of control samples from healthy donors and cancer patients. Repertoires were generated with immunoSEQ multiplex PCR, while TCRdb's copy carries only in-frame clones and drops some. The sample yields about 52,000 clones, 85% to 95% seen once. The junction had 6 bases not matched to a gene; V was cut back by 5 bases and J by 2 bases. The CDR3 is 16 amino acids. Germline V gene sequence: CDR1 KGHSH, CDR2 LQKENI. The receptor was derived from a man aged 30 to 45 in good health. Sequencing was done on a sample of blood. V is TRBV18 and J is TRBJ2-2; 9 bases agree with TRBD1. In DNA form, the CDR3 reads TGTGCCAGCTCAAATTACAGGGGGCGAAACACCGGGGAGCTGTTTTTT. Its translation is CASSNYRGRNTGELFF.